Listed below are T cell receptor beta chains from one sample, sequenced in a study of cytomegalovirus exposure and HLA in healthy donors. Here immunoSEQ multiplex PCR was the method, and the copy in TCRdb shows in-frame clones only, minus some. Found here are about 93,000 clones, about four fifths of them singletons; the top ten hold around 3.8%. Material for sequencing was PBMCs. The receptors originated from a man aged 45-65 years in good health and CMV-seronegative. The CDR3 runs from the conserved cysteine through the conserved F or W. Clone size is stated in some rows and not others, as once, few, many or a class when expanded.

TRBJ2-3 TRBV21-1 - CASSTTSGRSPDTQYF
TRBJ2-2 TRBV5-1 few CASSEGGDTGELFF
TRBJ2-2 TRBV7-9 - CSSSLASGYTGELFF
TRBJ2-5 TRBV19 - CASSSVETQYF
TRBJ2-5 TRBV27 - CASRDRGLGETQYF
TRBJ2-6 TRBV5-1 - CASVEAGANVLTF
TRBJ1-2 TRBV21-1 - CASSASGATLNYGYTF
TRBJ2-3 TRBV21-1 - CASSKGPGDTQYF
TRBJ2-1 TRBV7-2 - CASSYGTMGNEQFF
TRBJ1-2 TRBV27 - CASRRTGGAVHGYTF
TRBJ2-7 TRBV28 - CASRVQGTEQYF
TRBJ2-3 TRBV28 - CAIQGLAGESDTQYF
TRBJ1-1 TRBV6-6 - CASSDPGGSNTEAFF
TRBJ1-3 TRBV7-8 few CASSLERWGGSGNTIYF
TRBJ2-1 TRBV15 - CATSKPGLAVYNEQFF
TRBJ2-7 TRBV7-2 - CASSWTSGSHEQYF
TRBJ1-2 TRBV4-1 - CASSQGGLNYGYTF
TRBJ1-2 TRBV5-1 - CASSQRGYDYGYTF
TRBJ2-1 TRBV5-1 - CASGLQGTPTFNEQFF
TRBJ1-1 TRBV19 - CASSMRGGTEAFF
TRBJ2-5 TRBV28 - CASTLTGDQETQYF
TRBJ1-2 TRBV4-3 - CASRTQGAGYGYTF
TRBJ2-1 TRBV4-3 few CASRPTSGTYNEQFF
TRBJ2-7 TRBV5-5 - CASSLGSWSYEQYF
TRBJ1-1 TRBV5-1 - CASRIGDIQGTEAFF
TRBJ2-5 TRBV28 - CASSSGGSRETQYF
TRBJ2-3 TRBV7-3 - CASSQGASGTNTQYF
TRBJ2-7 TRBV4-3 once CASSQQVATSGSSYEQYF
TRBJ1-5 TRBV9 - CASSVAGVSNQPQHF
TRBJ2-3 TRBV15 - CATTVSSPGPDTQYF
TRBJ1-2 TRBV28 - CASSSGRGGFYGYTF
TRBJ2-1 TRBV9 - CASSARGLAGGRYNEQFF
- TRBV7-2 - CASSPQGGHEQYF
TRBJ2-7 TRBV7-2 - CASSIAGLSYYEQYF
TRBJ2-1 TRBV4-1 - CASSQAPVYNEQFF
TRBJ2-6 TRBV7-2 few CASSLAGAGANVLTF
TRBJ2-7 TRBV28 - CASSRDRGRGYEQYF
TRBJ1-4 TRBV27 - CASARRGGTDEKLFF
TRBJ2-3 TRBV5-6 - CASSLVGRASGRYTDTQYF
TRBJ1-1 TRBV7-9 - CASSSRGGGTEAFF
TRBJ2-3 TRBV7-9 - CATTGSGTDTQYF
TRBJ1-1 TRBV30 once CAWSVGAGVREAFF
TRBJ1-2 TRBV5-1 few CASSFQGLSNYGYTF
TRBJ2-7 TRBV25-1 - CASSEAGAGEQYF
TRBJ2-1 TRBV7-2 - CASSISSGSSYNEQFF
TRBJ2-5 TRBV7-2 - CASSPLTSGRSQETQYF
TRBJ1-1 TRBV27 once CASGVSGIRTEAFF
TRBJ2-3 TRBV11-2 - CASSLASSGGTDTQYF